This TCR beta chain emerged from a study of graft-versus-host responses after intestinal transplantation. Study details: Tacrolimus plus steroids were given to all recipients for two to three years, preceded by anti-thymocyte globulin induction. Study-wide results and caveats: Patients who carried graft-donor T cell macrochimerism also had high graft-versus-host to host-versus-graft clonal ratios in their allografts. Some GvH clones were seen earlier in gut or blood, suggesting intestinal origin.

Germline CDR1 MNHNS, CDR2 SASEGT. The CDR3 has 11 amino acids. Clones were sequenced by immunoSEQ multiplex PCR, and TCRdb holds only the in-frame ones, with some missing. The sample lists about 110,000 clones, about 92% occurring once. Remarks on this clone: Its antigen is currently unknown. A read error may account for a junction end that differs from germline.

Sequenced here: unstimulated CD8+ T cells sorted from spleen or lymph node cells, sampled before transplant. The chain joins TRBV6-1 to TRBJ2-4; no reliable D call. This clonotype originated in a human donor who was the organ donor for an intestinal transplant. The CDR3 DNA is TGTGCCAGCAGCGAAGGACACATTCAGTACTTC. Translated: CASSEGHIQYF.